Following are 11 T cell receptor beta chains from one sample sequenced in a study of PD-L1 blockade in urothelial cancer. The time point denotes: pretreatment peripheral blood. TCRdb keeps only in-frame clones here, not all; method: immunoSEQ multiplex PCR. This sample has roughly 87,000 clones, with 89% found just once. Sequencing used PBMCs, obtained around atezolizumab (anti-PD-L1) treatment. All receptors come from a woman aged 80 or over with urothelial cancer.

V and J are TRBV29-1 and TRBJ1-2; tentative D call: TRBD1 (6 bases). Trimming took 4 bases from V and 7 from J, leaving 10 bases between them. Germline CDR1 SQVTM, CDR2 ANQGSEA. The CDR3 sequence is 11 residues long. DNA of the CDR3: TGCAGCGTTGCAGGGGATGGTGGCTACACCTTC. This sequence encodes CSVAGDGGYTF. Based on the CDR3 plus reference TRBV29-1 and TRBJ1-2, the full variable domain is SAVISQKPSRDICQRGTSLTIQCQVDSQVTMMFWYRQQPGQSLTLIATANQGSEATYESGFVIDKFPISRPNLTFSTLTVSNMSPEDSSIYLCSVAGDGGYTFGSGTRLTVV.

The genes are TRBV7-8 and TRBJ2-5; D is undetermined. V was cut by 5 bases and J by 4 bases, with 11 bases left in between. The CDR3 contains 13 residues. Germline V lookup: CDR1 SGHVS, CDR2 FQNEAQ. As DNA, the CDR3 is TGTGCCAGCAGCCCCCCTAAGCGAGAGACCCAGTACTTC. As protein: CASSPPKRETQYF.

This rearrangement joins TRBV18 to TRBJ2-7, with TRBD2 as a possible D gene (6 bases). The CDR3 totals 15 residues. Trimming left V 0 bases short and J 4 bases short, with 13 bases between. Per germline, CDR1 KGHSH and CDR2 LQKENI. The DNA for the CDR3 is TGTGCCAGCTCACCACCGGATGGAGGGCGGTACGAGCAGTACTTC. The encoded protein is CASSPPDGGRYEQYF.

The chain carries TRBV5-4 and TRBJ1-2; weak D call: TRBD1 (5 bases). Trimming stripped 2 bases from V and 4 bases from J, with 12 bases between. Germline V gene data show CDR1 as SGHNT and CDR2 as YYREEE (reference sequence). The CDR3 has 14 residues. This CDR3 reads CASSFRGDVYGYTF. CDR3 sequence (DNA): TGTGCCAGCAGCTTCCGGGGGGACGTCTATGGCTACACCTTC. The whole variable domain, remainder taken from reference TRBV5-4 and TRBJ1-2, is ETGVTQSPTHLIKTRGQQVTLRCSSQSGHNTVSWYQQALGQGPQFIFQYYREEENGRGNFPPRFSGLQFPNYSSELNVNALELDDSALYLCASSFRGDVYGYTFGSGTRLTVV.

The rearrangement joins TRBV7-3 to TRBJ2-3; D perhaps matches TRBD2 (5 bases). Trimming cost V 5 bases and J 2 bases, with 11 bases left between them. This CDR3 has 14 residues. Germline CDR1 SGHTA, CDR2 FQGTGA. The CDR3 here is CASSEGSFTDTQYF. Written as DNA, the CDR3 is TGTGCCAGCAGCGAGGGAAGTTTCACAGATACGCAGTATTTT.

This clone occurred a few times. The chain has TRBV5-4 and TRBJ2-2, with 7 bases fitting TRBD1. The ends lost 4 bases at V and 5 bases at J; junction bases unmatched: 8. The germline CDR1 and CDR2 sequences are SGHNT and YYREEE (reference sequence). The CDR3 consists of 15 residues. The DNA for the CDR3 is TGTGCCAGCAGCATTCCGGGACAGATAACCGGGGAGCTGTTTTTT. Residues: CASSIPGQITGELFF.

V usage is TRBV28 and J usage is TRBJ1-5, with TRBD1 as a possible D gene (6 bases). The CDR3 totals 14 residues. V was cut by 6 bases and J by 2 bases, with 11 bases left in between. CDR1 and CDR2 from the germline V gene are MDHEN and SYDVKM. The CDR3 DNA reads as TGTGCCAGCAGGGCGGGGGCCGGCAATCAGCCCCAGCATTTT. As protein: CASRAGAGNQPQHF.

V gene TRBV6-5 combines with J gene TRBJ1-1; D perhaps matches TRBD1 (6 bases). The V and J ends lost 5 bases and 5 bases respectively, with 12 bases between them. The germline V gene has CDR1 MNHEY and CDR2 SVGAGI. CDR3 size: 13 residues. CDR3 loop: CASSPNRATEAFF. As DNA, the CDR3 is TGTGCCAGCAGTCCTAACAGGGCAACTGAAGCTTTCTTT.

The rearrangement uses TRBV5-6 and TRBJ1-4, with 8 bases lining up with TRBD1. The germline V gene encodes CDR1 SGHDT and CDR2 YYEEEE. The CDR3 length is 14 residues. J gave up 7 bases and V 0 bases, and 2 bases lay outside the gene matches. CDR3 DNA: TGTGCCAGCAGCTTGGGGACAGGGAGTGAAAAACTGTTTTTT. Translating it yields CASSLGTGSEKLFF.

In its sample, this clone was seen once. This chain connects TRBV18 to TRBJ2-7; possible D gene TRBD2, 6 bases. In germline, CDR1 is KGHSH, CDR2 LQKENI. Trimming took 4 bases from V and 0 from J, leaving 13 bases between them. The CDR3 consists of 15 residues. CDR3 bases: TGTGCCAGCTCACGGGCGGACGGGAGCTCCTACGAGCAGTACTTC. Amino acid sequence: CASSRADGSSYEQYF.

The chain couples TRBV12-2 to TRBJ1-5; TRBD1, the table's D call, lacks a check against the DNA. TRBV12-2 is a listed pseudogene. The CDR3 contains 17 residues. CDR3: CASRLDPNSKVNQPQHF. CDR3 nucleotides: TGTGCAAGTCGCTTAGATCCCAACAGCAAGGTGAATCAGCCCCAGCATTTT.